Listed below are T cell receptor beta chains from one sample, sequenced in a study of blood T cells in healthy people across ages. MiXCR, run by TCRdb on the 5' RACE reads, gives a single entry per CDR3 protein. The sample contains fewer than 1 million distinct CDR3 sequences, roughly 44% of which appear only once. Sequenced sample: blood. The origin of the receptors is a man between 60 and 70 years old in good health. Each CDR3 is given without its conserved first and last residue. The order of the fields is clone size, V gene, J gene, CDR3 protein. Clone sizes are given selectively: once, few, many, or a class where the clone is expanded.

size: few; V: TRBV5-6; J: TRBJ2-1; CDR3: ASSMGQGKMHEQF
size: once; V: TRBV6-6; J: TRBJ1-6; CDR3: ASSRTRDDSPLH
size: few; V: TRBV12-3/TRBV12-4; J: TRBJ2-6; CDR3: ASSSGRISSSGANVLT
size: -; V: TRBV13; J: TRBJ2-7; CDR3: ASSSTGTASYEQY
size: -; V: TRBV7-8; J: TRBJ2-2; CDR3: ASSLVGSAGELF
size: -; V: TRBV20-1; J: TRBJ2-7; CDR3: SARDRGLNRPYEQY
size: -; V: TRBV5-1; J: TRBJ1-6; CDR3: ASSLDGEYRSPLH
size: few; V: TRBV29-1; J: TRBJ2-7; CDR3: SVVLVSSYEQY
size: few; V: TRBV4-3; J: TRBJ2-3; CDR3: ASSQGLVGSTDTQY
size: -; V: TRBV12-3/TRBV12-4; J: TRBJ1-1; CDR3: ASGRLSVNTEAF
size: -; V: TRBV15; J: TRBJ1-6; CDR3: ATSSSGYNSPLH
size: few; V: TRBV6-2/TRBV6-3; J: TRBJ2-5; CDR3: ASSRRPGGQETQY
size: -; V: TRBV20-1; J: TRBJ2-3; CDR3: SARRDSDTQY
size: few; V: TRBV18; J: TRBJ2-7; CDR3: ASSPRSTYEQY
size: few; V: TRBV2; J: TRBJ2-5; CDR3: ASRDAFGGEETQY
size: once; V: TRBV14; J: TRBJ2-7; CDR3: ASSKGGQSYEQY
size: -; V: TRBV4-1; J: TRBJ2-1; CDR3: ASSPVLETTYEQF
size: few; V: TRBV7-2; J: TRBJ1-2; CDR3: ASSPRGAGYGYT
size: -; V: TRBV27; J: TRBJ2-3; CDR3: ASSLSIQGPDTQY
size: -; V: TRBV7-2; J: TRBJ2-5; CDR3: ASSIRAKHFQETQY
size: -; V: TRBV6-5; J: TRBJ2-7; CDR3: ASSGRFEQY
size: -; V: TRBV29-1; J: TRBJ2-1; CDR3: SVEGGRSSHNEQF
size: -; V: TRBV5-1; J: TRBJ2-5; CDR3: ASSLNQAGGQETQY
size: -; V: TRBV5-1; J: TRBJ2-1; CDR3: ASSATGQGVNEQF
size: -; V: TRBV10-3; J: TRBJ2-7; CDR3: AIGSYEQY
size: -; V: TRBV7-9; J: TRBJ2-7; CDR3: ASSLKDGPYEQY
size: -; V: TRBV20-1; J: TRBJ2-7; CDR3: SARDGQGFYEQY
size: few; V: TRBV5-6; J: TRBJ2-5; CDR3: ASRYQTGRGETQY
size: -; V: TRBV6-5; J: -; CDR3: ASSYSSGAWETQY
size: -; V: TRBV15; J: TRBJ2-7; CDR3: ATSRDQGSREQY
size: few; V: TRBV7-9; J: TRBJ1-4; CDR3: ASSLDGDGKLF
size: -; V: TRBV6-1; J: TRBJ2-5; CDR3: ASSQVVGGAYNEQY
size: -; V: TRBV20-1; J: TRBJ2-7; CDR3: SVRGTGGREQY
size: -; V: TRBV25-1; J: TRBJ1-6; CDR3: ASSESNDWNSPLH
size: -; V: TRBV7-8; J: TRBJ1-4; CDR3: ASSSSVVAQNEKLF
size: -; V: TRBV20-1; J: TRBJ2-5; CDR3: SARGQLAGKNRNEQY
size: few; V: TRBV7-2; J: TRBJ1-2; CDR3: ASSLAQANYGYT
size: -; V: TRBV5-1; J: TRBJ2-3; CDR3: ASSLVGPSTNTQY
size: -; V: TRBV28; J: TRBJ2-1; CDR3: ASTGPKYNEQF
size: -; V: TRBV3-1; J: TRBJ1-2; CDR3: ASQTLGYGYT
size: -; V: TRBV12-3/TRBV12-4; J: TRBJ2-7; CDR3: ASSQDGLPYEQY
size: few; V: TRBV9; J: TRBJ1-2; CDR3: ASSVEGYGYT
size: -; V: TRBV20-1; J: TRBJ2-7; CDR3: SAPGTGRYEQY
size: many; V: TRBV7-2; J: TRBJ2-3; CDR3: ASSSGIETQY
size: -; V: TRBV6-1; J: TRBJ2-1; CDR3: ASSDGTSGHNEQF
size: -; V: TRBV2; J: TRBJ2-5; CDR3: ASSEAGGEETQY
size: few; V: TRBV12-3/TRBV12-4; J: TRBJ2-1; CDR3: ASTKTGGSYNEQF
size: -; V: TRBV20-1; J: TRBJ2-6; CDR3: SARDGSSGANVMT
size: few; V: TRBV2; J: TRBJ2-7; CDR3: ASSDKSSYEQY
size: -; V: TRBV20-1; J: TRBJ2-1; CDR3: SAFSGLAGAYNEQF
size: few; V: TRBV4-3; J: TRBJ2-5; CDR3: ASSLRFPQAGAGETQY
size: few; V: TRBV3-1; J: TRBJ2-3; CDR3: ASSLQTGASTDTQY